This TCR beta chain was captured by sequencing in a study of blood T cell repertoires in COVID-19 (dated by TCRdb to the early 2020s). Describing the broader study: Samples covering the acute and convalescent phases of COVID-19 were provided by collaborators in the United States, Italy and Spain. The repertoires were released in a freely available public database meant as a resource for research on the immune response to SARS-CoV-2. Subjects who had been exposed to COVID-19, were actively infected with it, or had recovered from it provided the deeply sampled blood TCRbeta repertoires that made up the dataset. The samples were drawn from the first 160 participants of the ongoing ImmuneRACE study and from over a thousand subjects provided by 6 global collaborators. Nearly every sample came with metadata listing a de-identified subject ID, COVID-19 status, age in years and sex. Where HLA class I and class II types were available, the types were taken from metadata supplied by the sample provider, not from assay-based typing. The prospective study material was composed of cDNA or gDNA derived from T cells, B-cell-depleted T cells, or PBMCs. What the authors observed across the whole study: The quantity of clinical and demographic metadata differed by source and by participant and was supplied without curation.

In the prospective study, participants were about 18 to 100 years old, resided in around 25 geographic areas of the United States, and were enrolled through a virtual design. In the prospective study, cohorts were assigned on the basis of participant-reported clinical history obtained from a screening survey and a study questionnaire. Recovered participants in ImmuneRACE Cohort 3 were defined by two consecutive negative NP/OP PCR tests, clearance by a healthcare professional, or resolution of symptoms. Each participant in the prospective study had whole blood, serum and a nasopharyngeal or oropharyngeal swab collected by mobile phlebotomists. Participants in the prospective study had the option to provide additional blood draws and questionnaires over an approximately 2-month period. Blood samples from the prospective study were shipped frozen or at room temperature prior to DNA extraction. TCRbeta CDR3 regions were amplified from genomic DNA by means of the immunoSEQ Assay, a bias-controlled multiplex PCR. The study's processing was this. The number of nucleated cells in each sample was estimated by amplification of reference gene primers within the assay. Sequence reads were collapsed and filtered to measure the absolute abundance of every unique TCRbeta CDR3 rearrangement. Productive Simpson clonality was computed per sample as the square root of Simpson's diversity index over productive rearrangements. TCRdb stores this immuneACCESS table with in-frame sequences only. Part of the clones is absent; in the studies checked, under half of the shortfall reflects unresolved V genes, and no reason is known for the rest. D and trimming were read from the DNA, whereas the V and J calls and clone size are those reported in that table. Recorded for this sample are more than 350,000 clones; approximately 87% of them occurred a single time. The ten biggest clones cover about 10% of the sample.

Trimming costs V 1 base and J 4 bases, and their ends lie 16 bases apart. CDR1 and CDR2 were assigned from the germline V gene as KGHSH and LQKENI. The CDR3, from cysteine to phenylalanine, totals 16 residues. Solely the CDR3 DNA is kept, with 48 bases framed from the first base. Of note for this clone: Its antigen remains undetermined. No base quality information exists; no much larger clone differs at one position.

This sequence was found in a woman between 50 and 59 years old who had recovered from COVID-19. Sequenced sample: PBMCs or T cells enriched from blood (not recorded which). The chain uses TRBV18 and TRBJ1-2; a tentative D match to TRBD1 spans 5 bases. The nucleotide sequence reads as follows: TGTGCCAGCTCACCACTAGGGGCAGGCACAGGCTATGGCTACACCTTC. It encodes CASSPLGAGTGYGYTF.